This record concerns one TCR beta chain sequence. The CDR3 totals 17 residues. CDR1 and CDR2 (germline): SGHRS, YFSETQ. V was trimmed by 0 bases and J by 2 bases, leaving 14 bases between them. The data were obtained in a study of blood T cell repertoires in COVID-19. The overall study: COVID-19 samples from acute and convalescent phases originated in the United States, Italy and Spain.

As originally analysed: Nucleated cell number was recorded as an estimate derived from reference gene primer amplification. Assay: immunoSEQ multiplex PCR; the TCRdb copy retains only in-frame clones and omits some. D and trimming were read from the DNA, whereas the V and J calls and clone size are those reported in that table. This sample has 50,000 to 65,000 clones, with around 82% found just once. The chain recombines TRBV5-1 with TRBJ2-2; possible D gene TRBD2, 6 bases. Source material: peripheral blood. The sequence was collected from a human donor in a cohort sampled during active COVID-19. The CDR3 is CASSLVLGGPNTGELFF. CDR3 DNA: TGCGCCAGCAGCTTGGTCTTGGGGGGACCAAACACCGGGGAGCTGTTTTTT.